The T cell receptor (beta chain) described here comes from a study of beta chain features in type 1 diabetes. On the study more broadly: Analysis included roughly 100 million sorted cells drawn from all samples.

The CDR3 totals 13 residues. Looked up from germline, CDR1 is SGHTA and CDR2 is FQGNSA. The ends lost 4 bases at V and 6 bases at J; junction bases unmatched: 4. The whole isolated RNA underwent reverse transcription, so sequencing captured expressed TCRB transcripts. TCRdb's copy holds only in-frame clones and misses some; the assay was immunoSEQ multiplex PCR. The profile shows 500,000 to 800,000 clones, over 10% of them singletons. General observations from the study: In these data, an HLA type influence on TCRB rearrangement remained unresolved. Because the template was cDNA, high-expressing cells might be over-represented. When VDJ junctions were examined, type 1 diabetes patients showed fewer insertions and more deletions. Shorter TCRB CDR3s, moderately but significantly so, were found in Type 1 diabetes patients in all four CD4+ subsets.

A remark on this clone: No antigen is known for it.

This TCR came from a man aged 25-45 years with type 1 diabetes. Material: naive CD4+ T cells from blood. The chain has TRBV7-2 and TRBJ2-3; 7 bases are a match to TRBD2. CDR3 coding DNA: TGTGCCAGCAGCTGGGGACTACCGGATACGCAGTATTTT. Translating it yields CASSWGLPDTQYF.